This T cell receptor (beta chain) was recorded in a study of T-cell reconstitution after alpha-beta-depleted transplantation in children. The sample holds a few counts of this clonotype. V gave up 7 bases and J gave up 6 bases; unmatched junction bases: 3. The CDR3 has 13 residues. From germline, CDR1 is DFQATT and CDR2 SNEGSKA (reference sequence). This sample's TCRbeta library carried unique molecular identifier barcodes. TCRdb re-analysed the PCR reads in MiXCR, keeping a single row per CDR3 protein. The sample lists about 600,000 distinct CDR3 sequences, roughly a tenth occurring once. This TCR derives from a human donor who donated a stem cell graft to a child with acute myeloid leukemia. The material was PBMCs from the stem cell graft donor, obtained from the stem cell graft. This rearrangement joins TRBV20-1 to TRBJ2-2, with 12 bases matching TRBD2. CDR3 loop: CSVTSGRSGELFF. In DNA form, the CDR3 reads TGCAGTGTAACTAGCGGGAGGTCCGGGGAGCTGTTTTTT.